This T cell receptor beta chain was recorded in a study of OX40 agonist ivuxolimab in advanced cancers. Here immunoSEQ multiplex PCR was the method, and the copy in TCRdb shows in-frame clones only, minus some. Here the sample spans tens of thousands of clones, 75% to 95% being singletons. Germline V gives CDR1 SGDLS, CDR2 YYNGEE. The V end lost 7 bases, the J end lost 2 bases, and 9 bases lay between the germline ends. The CDR3 spans 12 residues. The source material was CD4+ or CD8+ T cells sorted from blood, sampled in a trial of the OX40 agonist ivuxolimab. This sequence was found in an adult with an advanced solid tumor such as melanoma, head and neck, liver or kidney cancer. The chain couples TRBV9 to TRBJ2-5, with D tentatively TRBD1 (5 bases). CDR3 amino acids: CASPHRQETQYF. The CDR3 region has the DNA TGTGCCAGCCCTCACAGGCAAGAGACCCAGTACTTC.